This TCR beta chain was profiled in a study of cytomegalovirus exposure and HLA in healthy donors. Whole-study results and caveats: A later analysis by the authors found several of the most significant clusters apparently linked to common viral pathogens. According to reports, the classifier identified cytomegalovirus status with high specificity and sensitivity. The authors enumerated 150 to 200 TCR beta chains as linked to cytomegalovirus.

On this clone: The target antigen is unknown.

Vbeta (60) and Jbeta (13) primers were used in the PCR. Clones were sequenced by immunoSEQ multiplex PCR, and TCRdb holds only the in-frame ones, with some missing. The sample consists of roughly 110,000 clones, over 65% of them appearing once. This receptor was identified in a woman in her forties in good health and CMV-seropositive. Sequencing used PBMCs.

DNA of the CDR3: TGTGCCAGCAGCGTCAGCGGGGGGACCACAGATACGCAGTATTTT. As protein: CASSVSGGTTDTQYF. The chain recombines TRBV9 with TRBJ2-3; 9 positions agree with TRBD2. This CDR3 contains 15 residues. The V gene end was trimmed by 2 bases and the J gene end by 2 bases; junction bases not matched to a gene: 3. The germline V gene encodes CDR1 SGDLS and CDR2 YYNGEE.